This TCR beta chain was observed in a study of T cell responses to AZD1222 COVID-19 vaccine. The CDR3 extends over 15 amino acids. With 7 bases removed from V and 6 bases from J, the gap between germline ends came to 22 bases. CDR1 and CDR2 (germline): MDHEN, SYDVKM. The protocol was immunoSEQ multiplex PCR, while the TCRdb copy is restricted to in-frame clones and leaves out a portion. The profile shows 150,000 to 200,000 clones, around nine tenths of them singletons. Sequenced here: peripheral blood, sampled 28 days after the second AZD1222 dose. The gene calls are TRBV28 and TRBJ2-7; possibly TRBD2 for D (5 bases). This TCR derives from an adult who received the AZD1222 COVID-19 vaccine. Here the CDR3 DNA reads TGTGCCAGCACCCCTCCCCAGGTTCCGAGGGCCGAGCAGTACTTC. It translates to CASTPPQVPRAEQYF. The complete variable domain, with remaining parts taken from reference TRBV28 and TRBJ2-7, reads DVKVTQSSRYLVKRTGEKVFLECVQDMDHENMFWYRQDPGLGLRLIYFSYDVKMKEKGDIPEGYSVSREKKERFSLILESASTNQTSMYLCASTPPQVPRAEQYFGPGTRLTVT.